This section outlines one T cell receptor beta chain sequence together with its context. The antigen remains unidentified. This entry comes from a study of lymphopenia after photon versus proton radiotherapy. Findings and caveats of the study: Only patients who died were analyzed for survival; proton advantage is unproven. Under photons, naive T cells and diversity fell while effector/memory populations rose. After lymphocyte nadir, photon-treated repertoires showed oligoclonal expansion, especially CD8+ Temra.

The CDR3 contains 14 residues. Trimming removed 3 bases from V and 1 base from J, with 10 bases in between. Germline V lookup: CDR1 MNHNS, CDR2 SASEGT. Method: immunoSEQ multiplex PCR; TCRdb's copy keeps in-frame clones and lacks some. The table records some 25,000 clones, 90% of them present only once. The sequence was collected from a woman aged 50 to 65 with cholangiocarcinoma. The rearrangement joins TRBV6-1 to TRBJ2-7; no reliable D call. The sequencing used peripheral blood, collected from a patient treated with photon-based radiotherapy. CDR3 nucleotides: TGTGCCAGCAGTGAGGCACAGATATCCTACGAGCAGTACTTC. Encoded protein: CASSEAQISYEQYF.